This TCR beta chain was retrieved from a study of high-grade serous ovarian cancer treatment subgroups. CDR1 GTSNPN and CDR2 SVGIG come from the germline V gene (reference sequence). The CDR3 has 12 residues. V was trimmed by 5 bases and J by 3 bases, leaving 10 bases between them. The repertoire was sequenced with immunoSEQ multiplex PCR; TCRdb's copy has only in-frame clones and lacks some. The sample has more than 6,000 clones, around 72% seen once. About this clone: Its antigen is still unknown.

Tumor tissue was taken before any definitive surgery or chemotherapy was given. Whole-study findings and limits: Higher neoantigen levels went with greater TCR clonal relatedness.

The sample comprised tumor tissue. The sequence derives from a human donor with high-grade serous ovarian cancer. J is TRBJ1-2 and V is TRBV30, with a possible D match to TRBD1 (6 bases). The CDR3 nucleotides read TGTGCCTGGCATTCAGGGGACTATGGCTACACCTTC. Translating gives CAWHSGDYGYTF.